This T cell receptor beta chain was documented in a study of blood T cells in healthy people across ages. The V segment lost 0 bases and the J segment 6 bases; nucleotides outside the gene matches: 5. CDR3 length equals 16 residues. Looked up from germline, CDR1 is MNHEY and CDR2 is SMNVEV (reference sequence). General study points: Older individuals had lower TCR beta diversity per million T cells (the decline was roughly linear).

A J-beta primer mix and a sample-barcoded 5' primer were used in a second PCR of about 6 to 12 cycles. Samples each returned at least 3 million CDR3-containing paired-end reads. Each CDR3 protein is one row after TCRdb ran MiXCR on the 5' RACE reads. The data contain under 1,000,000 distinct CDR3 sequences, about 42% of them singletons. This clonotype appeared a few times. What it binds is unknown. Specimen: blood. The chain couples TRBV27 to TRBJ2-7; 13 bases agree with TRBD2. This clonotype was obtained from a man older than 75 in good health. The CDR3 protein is CASSLSPGLAGSEQYF. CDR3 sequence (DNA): TGTGCCAGCAGTTTATCCCCGGGACTAGCGGGAAGCGAGCAGTACTTC.